What follows describes a single T cell receptor beta chain. Its antigen remains unknown. Looked up from germline, CDR1 is LGHNA and CDR2 is YNFKEQ. The CDR3 extends over 15 amino acids. Trimming removed 0 bases from V and 4 bases from J, with 10 bases in between. The source of the sample is a study of PD-L1 blockade in urothelial cancer. The wider study: Most of the 29 patients were men whose urothelial cancer was bladder-origin. Study-wide results and caveats: Tumor-associated TCR clones expanded more in blood at 3 weeks in patients with durable benefit.

Only in-frame clones appear in the TCRdb table, and some are missing; sequencing was by immunoSEQ multiplex PCR. The sample contains about 87,000 clones, about 89% of which appear only once. Time point here: pretreatment peripheral blood. The chain combines TRBV4-2 with TRBJ2-1, with a possible D match to TRBD2 (5 bases). The source is a woman older than 75 with urothelial cancer. Specimen: PBMCs, collected around atezolizumab (anti-PD-L1) treatment. CDR3 protein: CASSQESGPYNEQFF. CDR3 nucleotide sequence: TGTGCCAGCAGCCAAGAAAGCGGACCATACAATGAGCAGTTCTTC.